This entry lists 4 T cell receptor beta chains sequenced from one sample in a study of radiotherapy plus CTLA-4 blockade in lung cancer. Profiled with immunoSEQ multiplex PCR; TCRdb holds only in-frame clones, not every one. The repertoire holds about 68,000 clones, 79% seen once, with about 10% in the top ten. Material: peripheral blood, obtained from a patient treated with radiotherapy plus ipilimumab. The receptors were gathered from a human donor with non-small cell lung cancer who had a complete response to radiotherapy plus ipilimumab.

The CDR3, as DNA: TGTGCCAGCAGTGAATCCTCAACTAATGAAAAACTGTTTTTT. Protein sequence: CASSESSTNEKLFF. This chain links TRBV2 with TRBJ1-4, with D unresolved. The germline CDR1 and CDR2 sequences are SNHLY and FYNNEI. The V and J ends lost 2 bases and 0 bases respectively, with 4 bases between them. The CDR3 runs to 14 residues.

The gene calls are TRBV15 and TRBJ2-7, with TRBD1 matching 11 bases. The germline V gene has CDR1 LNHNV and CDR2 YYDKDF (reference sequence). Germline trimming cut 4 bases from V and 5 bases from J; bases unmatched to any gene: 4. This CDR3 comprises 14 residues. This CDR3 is CATSTRTGGNEQYV. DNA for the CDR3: TGTGCCACCAGCACGCGGACAGGGGGCAACGAGCAGTACGTC.

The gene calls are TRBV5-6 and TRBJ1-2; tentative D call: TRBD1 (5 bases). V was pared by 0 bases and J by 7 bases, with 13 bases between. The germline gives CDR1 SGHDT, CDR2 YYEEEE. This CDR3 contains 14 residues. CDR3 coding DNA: TGTGCCAGCAGCTTGGATCAGAGTAGGGGTGGCTACACCTTC. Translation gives CASSLDQSRGGYTF.

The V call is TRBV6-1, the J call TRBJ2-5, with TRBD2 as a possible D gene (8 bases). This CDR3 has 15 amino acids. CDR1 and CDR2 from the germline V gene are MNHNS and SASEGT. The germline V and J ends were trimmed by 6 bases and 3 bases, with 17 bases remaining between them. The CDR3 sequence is CASRPREGAEETQYF. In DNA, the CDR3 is TGTGCCAGCAGGCCCCGGGAGGGGGCGGAAGAGACCCAGTACTTC.